The 6 T cell receptor beta chains below were found in one sample sequenced in a study of T cell repertoires in cytomegalovirus infection. These receptors lack a known antigen. In TCRdb, the reads were re-called with MiXCR into one record per CDR3 protein. The sample has approximately 1,000,000 distinct CDR3 sequences; under 40% are singletons. Sequenced here: cultured CD8+ T cells from PBMCs, sampled from culture after CMV antigen stimulation. The receptor source for this set is a human donor in good health (CMV status not recorded). Some clones in this sample may be carry-over from other donors' samples.

This clonotype occurred a few times. CDR3 region: CASSFRDRVENIQYF. The CDR3 DNA reads TGTGCCAGCAGTTTCCGGGACAGGGTAGAAAACATTCAGTACTTC. This chain connects TRBV28 to TRBJ2-4; 9 nucleotides line up with TRBD1. The CDR3 totals 15 residues. The J segment lost 5 bases and the V segment lost 3 bases, leaving 5 bases of the junction unmatched. Germline V gene lookup returns CDR1 MDHEN and CDR2 SYDVKM.

The gene calls are TRBV4-1 and TRBJ2-3; D not certain. The CDR3 length is 18 residues. In germline, CDR1 is MGHRA, CDR2 YSYEKL. Between the trimmed V and J ends, which lost 1 base and 2 bases, there was a span of 19 bases. CDR3 region: CASSQGQPGSIFTDTQYF. The CDR3 DNA reads as TGCGCCAGCAGCCAAGGCCAGCCTGGTAGCATATTCACAGATACGCAGTATTTT.

This rearrangement joins TRBV12-3 or TRBV12-4 to TRBJ1-2; 10 bases match TRBD1. With 10 bases clipped from V and 6 bases from J, the junction kept 5 bases outside the gene matches. This CDR3 is built from 12 residues. CDR3 protein: CAIRDRGDGYTF. The CDR3 DNA reads TGTGCCATCCGGGACAGGGGTGATGGCTACACCTTC.

This clonotype has a handful of counts. The chain has TRBV9 and TRBJ1-2; TRBD1 is a possible D gene (6 bases). V was pared by 0 bases and J by 4 bases, with 16 bases between. Germline V CDR1 and CDR2: SGDLS, YYNGEE. The CDR3 extends over 16 amino acids. As DNA, the CDR3 is TGTGCCAGCAGCGTAGCGGGGAGGGGGAGAAGCTATGGCTACACCTTC. It translates to CASSVAGRGRSYGYTF.

The rearrangement joins TRBV10-2 to TRBJ2-1; 9 bases agree with TRBD2. This CDR3 is 14 amino acids long. CDR1 is WSHSY, CDR2 SAAADI, per germline. Trimming cost V 8 bases and J 2 bases; bases outside gene matches: 4. The CDR3: CASHSGGAYNEQFF. The DNA of the CDR3 is TGCGCCAGCCATAGCGGGGGCGCCTACAATGAGCAGTTCTTC.

This clonotype was seen a single time. Relative to the germline gene, one junction end is altered; a read error may explain this. The CDR3 protein is CASSLGGGQSQHF. Here the CDR3 DNA reads TGTGCCAGCAGCTTAGGGGGTGGTCAGTCCCAGCATTTT. The chain links TRBV7-9 to TRBJ1-5; no firm D call. The CDR3 contains 13 residues. The V gene's germline CDR1 is SEHNR and CDR2 FQNEAQ (reference sequence). Using reference TRBV7-9 and TRBJ1-5 for the parts outside the CDR3, the full variable domain is DTGVSQNPRHKITKRGQNVTFRCDPISEHNRLYWYRQTLGQGPEFLTYFQNEAQLEKSRLLSDRFSAERPKGSFSTLEIQRTEQGDSAMYLCASSLGGGQSQHFGDGTRLSIL.